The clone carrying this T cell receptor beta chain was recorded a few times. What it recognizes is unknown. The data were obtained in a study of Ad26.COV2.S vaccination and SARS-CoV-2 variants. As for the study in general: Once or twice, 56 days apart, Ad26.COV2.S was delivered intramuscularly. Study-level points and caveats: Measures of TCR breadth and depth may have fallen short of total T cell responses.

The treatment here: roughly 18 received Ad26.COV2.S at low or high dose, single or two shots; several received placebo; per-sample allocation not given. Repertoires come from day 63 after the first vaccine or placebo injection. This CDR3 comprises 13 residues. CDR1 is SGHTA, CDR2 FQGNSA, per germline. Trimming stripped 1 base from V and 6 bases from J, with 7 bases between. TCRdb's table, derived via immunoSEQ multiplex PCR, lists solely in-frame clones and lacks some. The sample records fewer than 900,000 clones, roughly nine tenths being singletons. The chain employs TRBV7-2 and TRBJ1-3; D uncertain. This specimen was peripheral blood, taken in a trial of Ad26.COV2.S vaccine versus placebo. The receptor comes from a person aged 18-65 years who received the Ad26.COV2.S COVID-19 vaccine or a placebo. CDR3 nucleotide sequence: TGTGCCAGCAGCTTAGAGGAGGCAAACACCATATATTTT. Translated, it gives CASSLEEANTIYF.